Listed below are T cell receptor beta chains from one sample, sequenced in a study of regulatory T cells in long-lasting Graves disease. MiXCR, applied by TCRdb to the multiplex PCR reads, yields one record per CDR3 protein. Of about half a million distinct CDR3 sequences in the sample, about 20% were seen once. The source material was peripheral blood mononuclear cells (PBMCs), sampled when the disease was refractory, from a patient treated with antithyroid drugs. The receptor source for this set is a female donor with Graves disease. Both conserved end residues are part of each CDR3. The D gene is left open where the match is weak. Rows give clone size only sometimes, using once, few, many, or a class for an expanded clone.

v_gene	j_gene	abundance	d_gene	CDR3aa	CDR3nt
TRBV6-1	TRBJ2-7	many	TRBD1	CASSTQARQGGYEQYF	TGTGCCAGCAGTACCCAGGCCCGACAGGGGGGGTACGAGCAGTACTTC
TRBV9	TRBJ1-2	few	NA	CASSVGLVGYGYTF	TGTGCCAGCAGCGTAGGGCTGGTAGGCTATGGCTACACCTTC
TRBV3-1	TRBJ1-1	NA	NA	CASSQLRGAAEAFF	TGTGCCAGCAGCCAATTAAGGGGGGCCGCTGAAGCTTTCTTT
TRBV5-6	TRBJ1-1	NA	TRBD1	CASSLAITGVDEAFF	TGTGCCAGCAGCTTGGCTATCACAGGGGTGGATGAAGCTTTCTTT
TRBV4-1	TRBJ1-1	NA	NA	CASSQDIVLGASTEAFF	TGCGCCAGCAGCCAAGATATTGTCTTAGGAGCGTCCACTGAAGCTTTCTTT
TRBV18	TRBJ2-5	NA	TRBD2	CASSFTREEETQYF	TGTGCCAGCTCATTTACTCGGGAGGAGGAGACCCAGTACTTC
TRBV28	TRBJ1-5	many	NA	CASSLWTGRGNQPQHF	TGTGCCAGCAGTTTATGGACCGGTAGAGGGAATCAGCCCCAGCATTTT
TRBV29-1	TRBJ2-7	many	NA	CSVDVSPREQYF	TGCAGCGTTGATGTCAGCCCCCGCGAGCAGTACTTC
TRBV10-3	TRBJ2-4	many	NA	CAISEIGDIQYF	TGTGCCATCAGTGAGATAGGTGACATTCAGTACTTC
TRBV28	TRBJ1-1	many	TRBD1	CASSLDTGGRAEAFF	TGTGCCAGCAGTCTTGATACAGGGGGGCGAGCTGAAGCTTTCTTT
TRBV7-9	TRBJ1-5	NA	NA	CASSSQRPGQVSNQPQHF	TGTGCCAGCAGCTCCCAACGTCCGGGACAAGTTAGCAATCAGCCCCAGCATTTT
TRBV7-9	TRBJ1-2	many	NA	CASSLGREDLGYTF	TGTGCCAGCAGCTTGGGACGGGAGGATTTGGGCTACACCTTC
TRBV6-1	TRBJ2-2	many	NA	CASTEVPNTGELFF	TGTGCCAGCACCGAGGTCCCGAACACCGGGGAGCTGTTTTTT
TRBV18	TRBJ2-7	NA	NA	CASSPPGGNEQYF	TGTGCCAGCTCACCACCAGGGGGGAACGAGCAGTACTTC
TRBV7-2	TRBJ2-5	few	NA	CASSLGGAVQLETQYF	TGTGCCAGCAGCTTAGGGGGGGCAGTCCAGTTAGAGACCCAGTACTTC
TRBV2	TRBJ2-1	few	NA	CASNEQVVEQFF	TGTGCCAGCAATGAGCAGGTGGTTGAGCAGTTCTTC
TRBV15	TRBJ1-6	few	NA	CATSRGGSSYNSPLHF	TGTGCCACCAGCAGAGGGGGGAGCTCCTATAATTCACCCCTCCACTTT
TRBV28	TRBJ2-3	NA	TRBD2	CASSVNRLAGVTDTQYF	TGTGCCAGCAGTGTTAACCGACTAGCGGGAGTCACAGATACGCAGTATTTT
TRBV18	TRBJ2-5	many	NA	CASSPPGRVLQETQYF	TGTGCCAGCTCACCACCTGGACGGGTCCTCCAAGAGACCCAGTACTTC
TRBV3-1	TRBJ2-7	many	NA	CASSHSSSYEQYF	TGTGCCAGCAGCCACTCCAGCTCCTACGAGCAGTACTTC
TRBV10-3	TRBJ2-5	few	TRBD2	CAISPGTSKVETQYF	TGTGCCATCAGTCCCGGGACTAGCAAAGTAGAGACCCAGTACTTC
TRBV7-3	TRBJ1-1	NA	NA	CASSLSLDTEAFF	TGTGCCAGCAGCTTATCTCTAGACACTGAAGCTTTCTTT
TRBV29-1	TRBJ1-5	NA	NA	CSVAMTADSNQPQHF	TGCAGCGTGGCTATGACGGCAGATAGCAATCAGCCCCAGCATTTT
TRBV28	TRBJ2-7	many	NA	CASSIWDHSYEQYF	TGTGCCAGCAGTATATGGGACCACTCCTACGAGCAGTACTTC
TRBV25-1	TRBJ2-5	many	TRBD2	CASSEFGGGLGQETQYF	TGTGCCAGCAGTGAATTTGGCGGGGGATTGGGCCAAGAGACCCAGTACTTC
TRBV28	TRBJ1-1	many	NA	CASSKRGGTFF	TGTGCCAGCAGCAAAAGGGGTGGGACTTTCTTT
TRBV24-1	TRBJ2-1	NA	NA	CATTSVGRGEQFF	TGTGCCACCACCTCCGTGGGGCGTGGTGAGCAGTTCTTC
TRBV12-3/TRBV12-4	TRBJ1-2	NA	NA	CASSLHAGGGYTF	TGTGCCAGCAGTTTACACGCCGGGGGTGGCTACACCTTC
TRBV2	TRBJ2-7	many	TRBD2	CASSESSGVAYEQYF	TGTGCCAGCAGTGAATCAAGCGGGGTCGCGTACGAGCAGTACTTC
TRBV7-2	TRBJ1-2	NA	NA	CASSTNSPFPYGYTF	TGTGCCAGCAGCACCAACAGCCCTTTCCCCTATGGCTACACCTTC
TRBV2	TRBJ1-2	many	NA	CASSESRSLYGYTF	TGTGCCAGCAGTGAATCGCGCAGCCTCTATGGCTACACCTTC
TRBV5-4	TRBJ1-4	NA	NA	CASSFVQGLLKLFF	TGTGCCAGCAGCTTTGTGCAGGGATTGCTAAAACTGTTTTTT
TRBV2	TRBJ1-2	many	NA	CASRESLTGNAGGYTF	TGTGCCAGCAGGGAAAGCCTCACAGGTAACGCTGGTGGCTACACCTTC
TRBV29-1	TRBJ2-1	NA	NA	CSVALLDSYNEQFF	TGCAGCGTTGCCCTACTCGACAGCTACAATGAGCAGTTCTTC
TRBV2	TRBJ1-1	many	NA	CASVGGGGPTEAFF	TGTGCCAGCGTCGGAGGGGGAGGACCCACTGAAGCTTTCTTT
TRBV3-1	TRBJ2-1	few	TRBD2	CASSRGAGATSNEQFF	TGTGCCAGCAGCCGGGGTGCGGGAGCTACCTCCAATGAGCAGTTCTTC
TRBV20-1	TRBJ1-5	many	NA	CSARDRMKGYSNQPQHF	TGCAGTGCTAGAGATCGGATGAAGGGGTATAGCAATCAGCCCCAGCATTTT
TRBV7-3	TRBJ1-1	NA	NA	CASSFSDLNTEAFF	TGTGCCAGCAGCTTTTCAGACTTGAACACTGAAGCTTTCTTT
TRBV6-2/TRBV6-3	TRBJ1-5	NA	NA	CASRWGAIQPQHF	TGTGCCAGCCGTTGGGGGGCGATCCAGCCCCAGCATTTT
TRBV28	TRBJ1-5	many	NA	CASSTRGGYQPQHF	TGTGCCAGCAGTACAAGGGGGGGGTATCAGCCCCAGCATTTT
TRBV20-1	TRBJ1-3	NA	NA	CSANRGSSGNTIYF	TGCAGTGCTAACCGGGGGTCCTCTGGAAACACCATATATTTT
TRBV3-1	TRBJ1-1	few	TRBD1	CASSQGTGEMNTEAFF	TGTGCCAGCAGCCAAGGTACAGGGGAGATGAACACTGAAGCTTTCTTT
TRBV27	TRBJ2-3	few	NA	CASSLIPGSTDTQYF	TGTGCCAGCAGTTTAATTCCGGGTAGCACAGATACGCAGTATTTT
TRBV20-1	TRBJ2-7	NA	NA	CSARDRVSSRDYEQYF	TGCAGTGCTAGAGATCGGGTAAGCAGTCGGGACTACGAGCAGTACTTC
TRBV28	TRBJ1-2	many	NA	CASSLRGNGYGYTF	TGTGCCAGCAGTCTTAGGGGTAATGGCTATGGCTACACCTTC
TRBV5-6	TRBJ1-2	NA	NA	CASSLKGRDGYTF	TGTGCCAGCAGCTTAAAGGGGAGGGATGGCTACACCTTC
TRBV27	TRBJ2-7	many	TRBD2	CASSPSGLAGGIYEQYF	TGTGCCAGCAGTCCCTCGGGACTAGCGGGGGGTATCTACGAGCAGTACTTC
TRBV28	TRBJ2-7	many	NA	CASSRSSSAEQYF	TGTGCCAGCAGCCGCAGCTCTAGCGCCGAGCAGTACTTC
TRBV12-3/TRBV12-4	TRBJ1-5	many	NA	CASSSPGGVQPQHF	TGTGCCAGCAGTTCCCCGGGCGGGGTTCAGCCCCAGCATTTT
TRBV6-1	TRBJ2-7	many	NA	CASSYGAGEWYEQYF	TGTGCCAGCAGCTATGGAGCAGGGGAGTGGTACGAGCAGTACTTC
TRBV24-1	TRBJ2-5	many	TRBD1	CATSRGQSQETQYF	TGTGCCACCAGCCGGGGACAGTCCCAAGAGACCCAGTACTTC
TRBV28	TRBJ2-3	many	TRBD1	CASSFGTGGSDTQYF	TGTGCCAGCAGTTTTGGGACAGGGGGTTCAGATACGCAGTATTTT
TRBV29-1	TRBJ1-4	NA	TRBD1	CSVPGQGELFF	TGCAGCGTCCCGGGGCAGGGGGAACTGTTTTTT
TRBV6-1	TRBJ2-7	many	TRBD1	CASSRPGTGRGEQYF	TGTGCCAGCAGCAGGCCCGGGACAGGTAGGGGCGAGCAGTACTTC
TRBV24-1	TRBJ2-1	many	TRBD2	CATSDLTSGSSDEQFF	TGTGCCACCAGTGATTTGACTAGCGGGAGTTCGGATGAGCAGTTCTTC
TRBV20-1	TRBJ1-4	many	NA	CSARTLDGEKLFF	TGCAGTGCCCGGACGTTAGACGGGGAAAAACTGTTTTTT
TRBV2	TRBJ2-7	once	TRBD2	CASSDQRGGYEQYF	TGTGCCAGCAGTGATCAGCGGGGGGGCTACGAGCAGTACTTC
TRBV11-1	TRBJ2-7	NA	NA	CASSWTDHGEQYF	TGTGCCAGCAGCTGGACCGATCACGGAGAGCAGTACTTC